These T cell receptor beta chains were read from a single sample in a study of cytomegalovirus exposure and HLA in healthy donors. Sequencing used immunoSEQ multiplex PCR; TCRdb keeps in-frame clones, though not all of them. The sample has 90,000 to 120,000 clones; less than 85% are singletons. The sequencing sample was made of PBMCs. Receptors originate from a man aged 18 to 30 in good health and CMV-seronegative. Both conserved end residues are trimmed from each CDR3. D genes are given only for firm matches.

j_call d_call v_call cdr3_aa
TRBJ2-1 . TRBV15 ATSRESSHRSDNEQF
TRBJ2-3 . TRBV4-3 ASSQDRGRDTQY
TRBJ2-4 TRBD2 TRBV4-1 ASSQDFRAGGPSAKNIQY
TRBJ1-2 . TRBV27 ASSLRVVGSGASYT
TRBJ1-2 . TRBV28 ASSLLNYGYT
TRBJ2-1 TRBD1 TRBV19 ASGGSGTGKHNEQF
TRBJ2-4 TRBD1 TRBV19 ASSSRDRAKNIQY
TRBJ1-2 . TRBV2 ASSVDTQPTYGYT
TRBJ1-1 . TRBV5-1 ASSFPGITEAF
TRBJ1-5 TRBD1 TRBV19 ASSTGVYSNQPQH
TRBJ1-4 . TRBV7-9 ASSAKGGVDEKLF
TRBJ1-5 TRBD1 TRBV28 ASTTGDFYQPQH
TRBJ1-1 TRBD1 TRBV10-2 ASSDPVGTALEAF
TRBJ1-2 . TRBV4-2 ASSQGAGYGYT
TRBJ2-4 TRBD2 TRBV4-3 ASSQDRGRGGNIQY
TRBJ1-2 TRBD1 TRBV7-8 ASTDPGGNYGYT
TRBJ2-1 . TRBV10-3 AISQRGTTLQEQF
TRBJ2-2 TRBD2 TRBV7-3 ASSLGTTGGELF
TRBJ2-7 . TRBV13 ASSFRGYEQY
TRBJ1-2 TRBD1 TRBV27 ASSLSQTGGAGYT
TRBJ2-5 TRBD2 TRBV7-2 ASSLASGGSETQY
TRBJ2-1 TRBD2 TRBV2 ASTPPLLAGGRNEQF
TRBJ1-6 . TRBV29-1 SGKVGPGSPLH
TRBJ1-3 . TRBV7-3 ASSPGQGGNTIY
TRBJ2-7 TRBD1 TRBV5-5 ASHGTGTYEQY
TRBJ2-2 . TRBV7-3 ASSLYQGTGELF
TRBJ2-5 TRBD2 TRBV19 ASSIWTSGDQETQY
TRBJ2-5 TRBD2 TRBV7-2 ASSQGLALEETQY
TRBJ1-1 . TRBV19 ASTPSGNTEAF
TRBJ1-2 . TRBV2 ASNGPFGYT
TRBJ2-5 . TRBV11-2 ASSLWAVQETQY
TRBJ1-1 . TRBV9 ASSVGGAVNTEAF
TRBJ2-7 TRBD1 TRBV7-2 ASSLVGQGSEQY
TRBJ2-7 . TRBV6-5 ASSVDSGEQY
TRBJ1-1 . TRBV7-2 ASSRDVGRGTEAF
TRBJ1-3 . TRBV15 ATSGGRSGGNTIY
TRBJ2-3 TRBD1 TRBV6-5 ASSYPGQGPTDTQY
TRBJ1-2 TRBD1 TRBV2 ASTTARGQGYT
TRBJ1-6 . TRBV5-6 ASSLGGGSPLH
TRBJ1-5 . TRBV6-1 ASAREYSNQPQH
TRBJ1-1 TRBD1 TRBV7-3 ASSYGQGNTEAF
TRBJ2-2 TRBD1 TRBV25-1 ASSADRGFGTGELF
TRBJ2-5 TRBD2 TRBV7-2 ASSLDAGGPETQY
TRBJ2-7 TRBD2 TRBV27 ASSPLGEGIPYEQY
TRBJ1-4 . TRBV5-1 ASSLARAGRTSANEKLF
TRBJ2-7 . TRBV2 ASSDPGSYEQY
TRBJ2-7 . TRBV5-5 ASSSPGTYEQY
TRBJ2-1 . TRBV2 ASSGARLDEQF
TRBJ2-7 TRBD2 TRBV4-2 ASSQVAGGPYEQY
. . TRBV6-1 ASSRTDYEQY
TRBJ2-2 . TRBV11-3 ASSFAGRAGELF
TRBJ2-2 . TRBV7-2 ASSLGPGNTGELF
TRBJ1-5 TRBD1 TRBV9 ASSASTGTGQPQH
TRBJ1-4 . TRBV2 ASSEDNPGANEKLF
TRBJ2-3 TRBD2 TRBV5-8 ASSSGLAGVLSTDTQY
TRBJ1-6 TRBD1 TRBV6-6 ASSLGTGGNSPLH
TRBJ2-1 . TRBV7-3 ASSLRNSFNEQF
TRBJ2-5 TRBD2 TRBV27 ASSPLGGGIQETQY
TRBJ1-2 . TRBV7-3 ASSPGLKGYGYT
TRBJ1-4 TRBD1 TRBV7-9 ASSPQGANEKLF